The 2 T cell receptor beta chains presented below share a single source sample, sequenced in a study of T cells in Graves' hyperthyroidism and ophthalmopathy (dated by TCRdb to the late 2010s). The library was produced with multiplex PCR. TCRdb records Illumina HiSeq 2000 as the sequencer. TCR beta CDR3 regions were amplified from RNA transcripts. The first round of RT-PCR for the TCR CDR3 was performed with the HTBI primer set and the Qiagen OneStep RT-PCR kit. The public reads were reanalyzed by TCRdb: fastp trimming at Q25, MiXCR alignment, in-frame beta chains only. Each record represents a unique CDR3 protein, reported with the most common genes and DNA among its rows. The sample table shows hundreds of thousands of distinct CDR3 sequences, and roughly 40% are seen once. The leading ten clones occupy approximately 8.7% of the sample. Material for sequencing was blood. All receptors derive from a man younger than 30 with Graves' hyperthyroidism.

This clonotype was counted between two and nine times. This sequence joins TRBV11-2 and TRBJ1-1, with a possible D match to TRBD1 (6 bases). The CDR3 loop spans 15 amino acids. V lost 2 bases, J lost 4 bases, and 14 bases lay in between. Germline V gives CDR1 SGHAT, CDR2 FQNNGV. The CDR3 here is CASSLLGGRPTEAFF. The CDR3 DNA follows: TGTGCCAGCAGCTTATTGGGGGGGCGACCCACTGAAGCTTTCTTT.

The chain is built from TRBV2 and TRBJ1-1, with 9 bases that match TRBD1. The CDR3 length is 14 residues. Losses at the gene ends were 4 bases for V and 5 bases for J; bases not matched to a gene: 5. Germline V gene data show CDR1 as SNHLY and CDR2 as FYNNEI. CDR3 DNA: TGTGCCAGCAGTGGGGGACAGGGAAGGACTGAAGCTTTCTTT. Translation gives CASSGGQGRTEAFF.